The 11 T cell receptor beta chains below all came from one sample that was sequenced in a study of T cell repertoires in cytomegalovirus infection. TCRdb re-derived calls from the reads in MiXCR, one entry per CDR3 protein. The sample holds more than 350,000 distinct CDR3 sequences; approximately 31% are singletons and the top ten take 12% to 15%. Sequencing was done on a sample of PBMCs. The source is a human donor in good health (CMV status not recorded). Some clones in this sample may be carry-over from other donors' samples.

The chain uses TRBV20-1 and TRBJ1-2; D is possibly TRBD1 (5 bases). Germline V gene data show CDR1 as DFQATT and CDR2 as SNEGSKA (reference sequence). Trimming cost V 0 bases and J 6 bases, with 17 bases left between them. The CDR3 covers 15 residues. CDR3 DNA: TGCAGTGCTAGAGACCCCGGGGCCCGACTGCATGGCTACACCTTC. This gives the protein CSARDPGARLHGYTF.

In this sample, this clonotype turned up many times. J is TRBJ2-7 and V is TRBV7-2; 14 bases map to TRBD2. This CDR3 is 14 amino acids long. Germline V lookup: CDR1 SGHTA, CDR2 FQGNSA. V lost 7 bases, J lost 4 bases, and 3 bases stayed unmatched. CDR3 region: CASTGTSGGYEQYF. CDR3 nucleotide sequence: TGTGCCAGCACCGGGACTAGCGGGGGTTACGAGCAGTACTTC.

This clonotype was seen ten or more times. V gene TRBV7-3 combines with J gene TRBJ2-1; TRBD2 agrees at 12 bases. The CDR3 runs 16 residues. Germline V gene data show CDR1 as SGHTA and CDR2 as FQGTGA. The V segment lost 5 bases and the J segment 4 bases; nucleotides outside the gene matches: 6. Here the CDR3 reads CASSQLAGGRYNEQFF. CDR3 DNA sequence: TGTGCCAGCAGCCAACTAGCGGGGGGCCGATACAATGAGCAGTTCTTC.

In the case of this clonotype: A much larger clone lies a single base off, so this may be a read error. The CDR3 does not end in the conserved phenylalanine or tryptophan, so this is likely a read error. The chain joins TRBV7-2 to TRBJ1-2, with D unclear. V lost 1 base and J lost 10, with 7 bases in between. Per the germline V gene, CDR1 is SGHTA and CDR2 is FQGNSA. The CDR3 contains 11 residues. The CDR3: CASSLGTDYTL. The DNA for the CDR3 is TGTGCCAGCAGCTTAGGTACAGACTACACCCTC.

In regard to this clonotype: The conserved phenylalanine or tryptophan is not found at the CDR3 terminus, so this likely reflects a read error. V gene TRBV7-8 combines with J gene TRBJ2-2, with D tentatively TRBD1 or TRBD2 (6 bases each). The CDR3 is 14 amino acids. Germline V gene lookup returns CDR1 SGHVS and CDR2 FQNEAQ. V lost 8 bases, J lost 3 bases, and 13 bases lay in between. The CDR3 nucleotides are TGTGCCAGCGGTTCGGGGGCATACACCGGGGAGCTGTTTTTG. This gives the protein CASGSGAYTGELFL.

This chain uses TRBV28 with TRBJ2-1; no clear D gene. The CDR3 loop spans 13 amino acids. The V end was cut by 3 bases, the J end by 4 bases, with 7 bases between. Germline V gives CDR1 MDHEN, CDR2 SYDVKM. CDR3: CASSFARYNEQFF. In DNA form, the CDR3 reads TGTGCCAGCAGTTTTGCCAGGTACAATGAGCAGTTCTTC. Full variable domain (rest looked up from reference TRBV28 and TRBJ2-1): DVKVTQSSRYLVKRTGEKVFLECVQDMDHENMFWYRQDPGLGLRLIYFSYDVKMKEKGDIPEGYSVSREKKERFSLILESASTNQTSMYLCASSFARYNEQFFGPGTRLTVL.

The rearrangement joins TRBV6-1 to TRBJ2-1; 9 bases are a match to TRBD1. With V trimmed by 7 bases and J by 7 bases, 11 bases remained unmatched. Germline-derived CDR1 and CDR2 are MNHNS and SASEGT. CDR3 length: 15 residues. The CDR3 reads CASMGFDRGSNEQFF. CDR3 DNA sequence: TGTGCCAGCATGGGTTTTGACAGGGGGTCAAATGAGCAGTTCTTC.

This clonotype came up once. This sequence may be a read error, since a much larger clone differs from it by one base. V is TRBV12-3 or TRBV12-4 and J is TRBJ1-5, with a possible D match to TRBD1 (6 bases). Deletions cut 6 bases from V and 5 bases from J, with 23 bases between. This CDR3 is 17 amino acids long. The CDR3 here is CASRRQAYEGSDQPQHF. DNA of the CDR3: TGTGCCAGCAGGAGACAGGCATATGAGGGCAGCGATCAGCCCCAGCATTTT.

The chain couples TRBV7-2 to TRBJ1-1, with D unclear. V was clipped by 1 base and J by 6 bases, with 6 bases between them. CDR3 length equals 12 residues. Looked up from germline, CDR1 is SGHTA and CDR2 is FQGNSA. The CDR3 loop reads CASSLVGSEAFF. In nucleotides, the CDR3 is TGTGCCAGCAGCTTAGTGGGATCTGAAGCTTTCTTT.

Points on this clonotype: Likely a read error: the CDR3 ends without its conserved phenylalanine or tryptophan. The rearrangement joins TRBV19 to TRBJ1-4; D is undetermined. This CDR3 is built from 15 residues. The V gene's germline CDR1 is LNHDA and CDR2 SQIVND (reference sequence). Trimming stripped 3 bases from V and 0 bases from J, with 8 bases between. In nucleotides, the CDR3 is TGTGCCAGTAGTATTGGGGTAGCAACTAATGAAAAACTGTTTGTT. Protein sequence: CASSIGVATNEKLFV.

This clonotype appeared many times. The chain joins TRBV5-6 to TRBJ2-3, with D possibly matching TRBD2 (6 bases). The CDR3 contains 16 residues. Trimming took off 5 bases at V and 6 bases at J, with 22 bases between the two ends. Germline V lookup: CDR1 SGHDT, CDR2 YYEEEE. CDR3 sequence: CASRPYPGLPADTQYF. In nucleotides, the CDR3 is TGTGCCAGCAGGCCTTATCCGGGACTTCCTGCGGATACGCAGTATTTT. The full variable domain, its missing parts supplied by reference TRBV5-6 and TRBJ2-3, is DAGVTQSPTHLIKTRGQQVTLRCSPKSGHDTVSWYQQALGQGPQFIFQYYEEEERQRGNFPDRFSGHQFPNYSSELNVNALLLGDSALYLCASRPYPGLPADTQYFGPGTRLTVL.